This passage covers 19 T cell receptor beta chains from one sample sequenced in a study of TIL therapy for anti-PD-1-resistant metastatic lung cancer. This was the immunoSEQ v3 assay. TCRdb's table, derived via immunoSEQ multiplex PCR, lists solely in-frame clones and lacks some. This table holds tens of thousands of clones, roughly 69% found once. The time point denotes: pre-treatment sample, taken before nivolumab and TIL therapy. Material: blood, obtained at baseline. These receptor sequences come from a person aged 30 to 80 with non-small cell lung cancer.

This clone has only a few counts. This chain uses TRBV27 with TRBJ2-7; D perhaps matches TRBD2 (5 bases). Germline CDR1 reads MNHEY; CDR2 reads SMNVEV (reference sequence). V was cut by 4 bases and J by 0 bases, with 16 bases left in between. The CDR3 covers 16 residues. The CDR3 spells CASSWTAGNPSYEQYF. CDR3 DNA sequence: TGTGCCAGCAGTTGGACTGCAGGCAACCCCTCCTACGAGCAGTACTTC.

The chain employs TRBV5-1 and TRBJ1-1, with a possible D match to TRBD1 (6 bases). The CDR3 is 14 amino acids. CDR1 and CDR2 (germline): SGHRS, YFSETQ. V lost 0 bases, J lost 3 bases, and 9 bases lay in between. In nucleotides, the CDR3 is TGCGCCAGCAGCTTGGTACAGGGTTACACTGAAGCTTTCTTT. Its protein is CASSLVQGYTEAFF.

The chain carries TRBV19 and TRBJ2-7; 7 bases are a match to TRBD1. Germline V lookup: CDR1 LNHDA, CDR2 SQIVND (reference sequence). There are 17 residues in the CDR3. The V segment lost 8 bases and the J segment 0 bases; nucleotides outside the gene matches: 16. The CDR3 region is CASQPGTGQSHSYEQYF. The CDR3 DNA reads as TGTGCCAGTCAGCCCGGTACGGGACAGTCTCACTCCTACGAGCAGTACTTC.

In regard to this clone: One end of the junction fails to match germline, which may point to a read error. The CDR3 is CANSASGVSNEQYF. The CDR3 DNA follows: TGTGCCAACAGTGCCTCGGGGGTAAGCAACGAGCAGTACTTC. This chain joins TRBV6-5 and TRBJ2-7; perhaps TRBD2 as D (6 bases). Germline CDR1 reads MNHEY; CDR2 reads SVGAGI. The CDR3 covers 14 residues.

This rearrangement joins TRBV27 to TRBJ2-2; 8 nucleotides align to TRBD2. Trimming took 3 bases from V and 9 from J; bases not matched to a gene: 9. The CDR3 spans 15 residues. CDR1 and CDR2 from the germline V gene are MNHEY and SMNVEV (reference sequence). DNA for the CDR3: TGTGCCAGCAGTTTCGGGGGTAGCGGGAACTGGGAGCTGTTTTTT. Its protein product is CASSFGGSGNWELFF.

CDR3 sequence (DNA): TGTGCCAGTAGTAAATCCGGGACAGGGGGCGGGGGTTTTCAGCCCCAGCATTTT. Translating gives CASSKSGTGGGGFQPQHF. The chain has TRBV19 and TRBJ1-5; 12 bases map to TRBD1. The CDR3 contains 18 residues. The J segment lost 6 bases and the V segment lost 4 bases, leaving 13 bases of the junction unmatched. The germline V gene has CDR1 LNHDA and CDR2 SQIVND (reference sequence).

The chain uses TRBV5-6 and TRBJ2-1, with 7 bases fitting TRBD2. From germline, CDR1 is SGHDT and CDR2 YYEEEE. V lost 0 bases to trimming and J lost 5 bases; unmatched junction nucleotides: 8. The CDR3 runs to 16 residues. CDR3 DNA: TGTGCCAGCAGCTTGGCTCCGGGAGGAAGGAACAATGAGCAGTTCTTC. As protein: CASSLAPGGRNNEQFF.

This sequence joins TRBV4-1 and TRBJ1-2; 7 nucleotides agree with TRBD1. With V trimmed by 3 bases and J by 6 bases, 7 bases remained unmatched. Germline CDR1 reads MGHRA; CDR2 reads YSYEKL. The CDR3 length is 14 residues. CDR3 protein: CASSQGQYLDGYTF. CDR3 DNA sequence: TGCGCCAGCAGCCAGGGACAGTACTTAGATGGCTACACCTTC.

This sequence joins TRBV18 and TRBJ1-2, with 8 bases matching TRBD1. CDR3 length equals 14 residues. With V trimmed by 3 bases and J by 7 bases, 7 bases remained unmatched. Per germline, CDR1 KGHSH and CDR2 LQKENI. Here the CDR3 reads CASSPTDRGTGYTF. The CDR3 DNA follows: TGTGCCAGCTCACCGACTGACAGGGGCACTGGCTACACCTTC. Together with reference TRBV18 and TRBJ1-2, the CDR3 gives the full variable domain: NAGVMQNPRHLVRRRGQEARLRCSPMKGHSHVYWYRQLPEEGLKFMVYLQKENIIDESGMPKERFSAEFPKEGPSILRIQQVVRGDSAAYFCASSPTDRGTGYTFGSGTRLTVV.

This clone was detected only once. This chain uses TRBV9 with TRBJ1-5; D is perhaps TRBD1 (5 bases). The CDR3 extends over 13 amino acids. Germline V gene data show CDR1 as SGDLS and CDR2 as YYNGEE. The ends were cut back, 3 bases at V and 7 bases at J, with 11 bases in the middle. The CDR3 region is CASSAQGGQPQHF. Written as DNA, the CDR3 is TGTGCCAGCAGCGCCCAGGGCGGACAGCCCCAGCATTTT.

The rearrangement links TRBV11-3 to TRBJ2-2; 9 bases line up with TRBD2. Trimming at V came to 0 bases and at J to 6 bases, leaving 11 bases not matched to a gene. Germline CDR1 is SGHNT and CDR2 is YENEEA. CDR3 length equals 18 residues. This CDR3 is CASSLEEIAGELSGELFF. CDR3 in DNA: TGTGCCAGCAGCTTAGAGGAGATAGCGGGAGAGCTGTCCGGGGAGCTGTTTTTT.

V is TRBV19 and J is TRBJ1-2, with a tentative D call TRBD1 (5 bases). Deletions cut 3 bases from V and 7 bases from J, with 21 bases between. In germline, CDR1 is LNHDA, CDR2 SQIVND (reference sequence). The CDR3 is 16 amino acids. The CDR3 sequence: CASSIFAGQGAAGYTF. The DNA for the CDR3 is TGTGCCAGTAGTATTTTCGCGGGGCAGGGCGCGGCTGGCTACACCTTC.

The chain carries TRBV6-5 and TRBJ1-1; D gene unclear. The CDR3 consists of 12 residues. Germline assignment: CDR1 MNHEY and CDR2 SVGAGI. V gave up 5 bases and J gave up 1 base, with 5 bases separating them. Here the CDR3 DNA reads TGTGCCAGCAGTGGCTGGAACACTGAAGCTTTCTTT. Translated: CASSGWNTEAFF.

V is TRBV29-1 and J is TRBJ2-1; the D call may be TRBD1 or TRBD2 (7 bases each). The CDR3 is made up of 14 amino acids. V gave up 7 bases and J gave up 3 bases, with 16 bases separating them. Germline-derived CDR1 and CDR2 are SQVTM and ANQGSEA. In DNA, the CDR3 is TGCAGCGCCCAGCGGGACAGAAGCTACAATGAGCAGTTCTTC. This translates into CSAQRDRSYNEQFF.

The chain joins TRBV6-6 to TRBJ1-3; tentative D call: TRBD1 (6 bases). This CDR3 is 14 amino acids long. Looked up from germline, CDR1 is MNHNY and CDR2 is SVGAGI (reference sequence). The V and J ends lost 6 bases and 5 bases respectively, with 14 bases between them. CDR3 in DNA: TGTGCCAGCAGGACCCCGGGGGCTAGAAACACCATATATTTT. Amino acids: CASRTPGARNTIYF.

The chain links TRBV5-6 to TRBJ1-1; D is possibly TRBD1 (5 bases). With 2 bases removed from V and 0 bases from J, the gap between germline ends came to 8 bases. The CDR3 spans 14 residues. Germline-derived CDR1 and CDR2 are SGHDT and YYEEEE. In DNA, the CDR3 is TGTGCCAGCAGCTTTGACAGCTTGAACACTGAAGCTTTCTTT. Protein product: CASSFDSLNTEAFF.

V gene TRBV6-1 combines with J gene TRBJ1-2, with 7 bases lining up with TRBD1. The CDR3 spans 15 residues. The germline gives CDR1 MNHNS, CDR2 SASEGT. V dropped 7 bases and J dropped 1; count of bases not matched to a gene: 9. The CDR3, as DNA: TGTGCCAGCACCCAGGGGGGCCCCATTAACTATGGCTACACCTTC. Its protein is CASTQGGPINYGYTF.

The V gene is TRBV7-9, the J gene TRBJ2-1; no firm D call. The V and J ends lost 1 base and 3 bases respectively, with 7 bases between them. CDR1 and CDR2 (germline): SEHNR, FQNEAQ (reference sequence). This CDR3 is 14 amino acids long. The CDR3 spells CASSLGRDYNEQFF. CDR3 nucleotides: TGTGCCAGCAGCTTAGGAAGGGACTACAATGAGCAGTTCTTC.

CDR3 sequence reads: CASRHSGGTEAFF. DNA of the CDR3: TGTGCCAGCAGGCATTCGGGGGGGACTGAAGCTTTCTTT. The V call is TRBV11-3, the J call TRBJ1-1; D is possibly TRBD1 (5 bases). The V and J ends lost 6 bases and 5 bases respectively, with 13 bases between them. In germline, CDR1 is SGHNT, CDR2 YENEEA. The CDR3 loop spans 13 amino acids.